The 28 T cell receptor beta chains reported below all come from one sample, sequenced in a study of blood T cell repertoires in COVID-19. The data were produced by immunoSEQ multiplex PCR, yet TCRdb's version contains in-frame clones alone and is incomplete. The sample yields about 140,000 clones, approximately 84% seen once. The sequencing sample was made of peripheral blood. These receptor sequences come from a human donor in a cohort sampled during active COVID-19.

The chain joins TRBV6-5 to TRBJ1-2; no firm D call. This CDR3 has 15 amino acids. V was clipped by 0 bases and J by 5 bases, with 13 bases between them. CDR1 is MNHEY and CDR2 is SVGAGI in the germline V gene. In nucleotides, the CDR3 is TGTGCCAGCAGTTACTCGCGGGCATCGAATTATGGCTACACCTTC. Encoded protein: CASSYSRASNYGYTF.

V gene TRBV5-1 combines with J gene TRBJ1-1; D gene unclear. The CDR3 length is 14 residues. V was trimmed by 1 base and J by 0 bases, leaving 7 bases between them. Germline V CDR1 and CDR2: SGHRS, YFSETQ. The CDR3, as DNA: TGCGCCAGCAGCTTGCTGGCCGTGAACACTGAAGCTTTCTTT. This sequence encodes CASSLLAVNTEAFF.

The chain carries TRBV2 and TRBJ2-5; 16 bases agree with TRBD2. V lost 6 bases and J lost 1; bases outside the gene matches: 5. From germline, CDR1 is SNHLY and CDR2 FYNNEI. The length of the CDR3 is 17 residues. CDR3 region: CASRSGTSGGAQETQYF. CDR3 sequence (DNA): TGTGCCAGCAGGTCCGGGACTAGCGGGGGGGCCCAAGAGACCCAGTACTTC.

The chain is built from TRBV6-4 and TRBJ2-2; D is possibly TRBD2 (6 bases). This CDR3 has 15 amino acids. CDR1 and CDR2 (germline): MRHNA, SNTAGT. Trimming removed 5 bases from V and 6 bases from J, with 16 bases in between. The chain's CDR3 is CASSRGHRGSGELFF. The CDR3 nucleotides read TGTGCCAGCAGTCGCGGACATCGGGGGTCCGGGGAGCTGTTTTTT.

The chain carries TRBV13 and TRBJ1-2, with D possibly matching TRBD1 (6 bases). CDR1 and CDR2 from the germline V gene are PRHDT and FYEKMQ (reference sequence). Trimming took 6 bases from V and 0 from J, leaving 14 bases between them. This CDR3 region has 15 residues. The CDR3 sequence is CASRLRGESNYGYTF. The DNA of the CDR3 is TGTGCCAGCAGGCTCAGGGGAGAATCTAACTATGGCTACACCTTC. Together with reference TRBV13 and TRBJ1-2, the CDR3 gives the full variable domain: AAGVIQSPRHLIKEKRETATLKCYPIPRHDTVYWYQQGPGQDPQFLISFYEKMQSDKGSIPDRFSAQQFSDYHSELNMSSLELGDSALYFCASRLRGESNYGYTFGSGTRLTVV.

In DNA, the CDR3 is TGTGCCAGCAGCTTAGAGATCCGGGGCACTGAAGCTTTCTTT. Translation gives CASSLEIRGTEAFF. The rearrangement joins TRBV7-9 to TRBJ1-1; D is uncertain. The germline V gene has CDR1 SEHNR and CDR2 FQNEAQ (reference sequence). The V and J ends lost 1 base and 4 bases respectively, with 10 bases between them. CDR3 length: 14 amino acids.

V and J are TRBV27 and TRBJ2-1; D gene uncertain. CDR1 is MNHEY and CDR2 is SMNVEV in the germline V gene (reference sequence). The V end was cut by 10 bases, the J end by 5 bases, with 18 bases between. The CDR3 has 14 residues. The CDR3 loop is CATRRGSKDNEQFF. The CDR3 region has the DNA TGTGCCACCCGACGCGGCTCTAAGGACAATGAGCAGTTCTTC.

The genes are TRBV11-2 and TRBJ2-1; 12 nucleotides align to TRBD2. Germline V gives CDR1 SGHAT, CDR2 FQNNGV. The trim removed 8 bases at V and 7 bases at J, leaving 6 bases unmatched. The CDR3 covers 14 residues. As DNA, the CDR3 is TGTGCCAGCGGCCTAGCGGGGGGGTTAAATGAGCAGTTCTTC. Amino acid sequence: CASGLAGGLNEQFF.

The V and J genes are TRBV28 and TRBJ2-6, with a tentative D call TRBD2 (6 bases). The CDR3 is 17 residues long. Germline CDR1 is MDHEN and CDR2 is SYDVKM. The germline V and J ends were trimmed by 8 bases and 0 bases, with 17 bases remaining between them. The CDR3 sequence is CASGLMGGSSGANVLTF. The CDR3 DNA reads TGTGCCAGCGGCCTTATGGGAGGATCCTCTGGGGCCAACGTCCTGACTTTC.

The V call is TRBV19, the J call TRBJ1-5; D is uncertain. From germline, CDR1 is LNHDA and CDR2 SQIVND (reference sequence). CDR3 size: 19 residues. Trimming cost V 8 bases and J 2 bases, with 28 bases left between them. The CDR3, as DNA: TGTGCCAGTGAGATAGGTCCTCGGACTTTCTCGGGAGGCAATCAGCCCCAGCATTTT. Protein sequence: CASEIGPRTFSGGNQPQHF.

J is TRBJ2-3 and V is TRBV29-1; D unresolved. The CDR3 length is 12 residues. Trimming removed 5 bases at V and 4 bases at J, with 10 bases between. Germline assignment: CDR1 SQVTM and CDR2 ANQGSEA. CDR3 nucleotide sequence: TGCAGCGTTTGGGCCAAGGCAGATACGCAGTATTTT. Translation: CSVWAKADTQYF.

The chain carries TRBV5-1 and TRBJ1-1, with a weak D call TRBD1 (6 bases). The CDR3 has 15 amino acids. Germline loops: CDR1 SGHRS, CDR2 YFSETQ. Trimming took 4 bases from V and 5 from J, leaving 18 bases between them. The DNA for the CDR3 is TGCGCCAGCAGCCCCCATAGGCAGGGGATGACTGAAGCTTTCTTT. It yields the protein CASSPHRQGMTEAFF.

The chain uses TRBV28 and TRBJ2-2, with 9 bases lining up with TRBD2. The ends lost 2 bases at V and 6 bases at J; junction bases unmatched: 1. The germline CDR1 and CDR2 sequences are MDHEN and SYDVKM. The CDR3 extends over 14 amino acids. The CDR3 reads CASSLAGGPGELFF. CDR3 DNA sequence: TGTGCCAGCAGTTTAGCGGGGGGGCCCGGGGAGCTGTTTTTT.

DNA of the CDR3: TGCGCCAGCAGACAGGGGGCTTCGGTTTACTATGGCTACACCTTC. It yields the protein CASRQGASVYYGYTF. The chain couples TRBV5-1 to TRBJ1-2; 9 positions agree with TRBD1. The junction had 8 bases not matched to a gene; V was cut back by 5 bases and J by 3 bases. CDR1 and CDR2 from the germline V gene are SGHRS and YFSETQ. This CDR3 has 15 amino acids.

This clone was counted a few times. The chain couples TRBV4-2 to TRBJ2-7; 8 bases fit TRBD1. From germline, CDR1 is LGHNA and CDR2 YNFKEQ. The CDR3 spans 12 residues. Unmatched junction bases numbered 2, after V lost 4 bases and J lost 6 bases. CDR3 amino acids: CASSPDRGEQYF. In nucleotides, the CDR3 is TGTGCCAGCAGCCCCGACAGGGGCGAGCAGTACTTC.

The chain links TRBV5-6 to TRBJ2-1; TRBD2 matches 12 bases. J was trimmed by 5 bases and V by 4 bases; bases with no gene match: 1. The CDR3 covers 14 residues. CDR1 and CDR2 (germline): SGHDT, YYEEEE. DNA of the CDR3: TGTGCCAGCAGCCGGACTAGCGGGGACAATGAGCAGTTCTTC. Its translation is CASSRTSGDNEQFF.

This clone was recorded once. The rearrangement uses TRBV18 and TRBJ2-1, with 11 bases fitting TRBD2. CDR1 KGHSH and CDR2 LQKENI come from the germline V gene. The CDR3 runs 19 residues. V shed 0 bases and J 0 bases; nucleotides not matched to a gene: 7. The chain's CDR3 is CASSPPELAGVYSYNEQFF. The CDR3 DNA is TGTGCCAGCTCACCACCCGAACTAGCGGGGGTCTACTCCTACAATGAGCAGTTCTTC. Full variable domain (missing parts from reference TRBV18 and TRBJ2-1): NAGVMQNPRHLVRRRGQEARLRCSPMKGHSHVYWYRQLPEEGLKFMVYLQKENIIDESGMPKERFSAEFPKEGPSILRIQQVVRGDSAAYFCASSPPELAGVYSYNEQFFGPGTRLTVL.

DNA for the CDR3: TGTGCCAGCAGTTACCGAGGACTGGGCGAGCAGTACTTC. Translation: CASSYRGLGEQYF. The V call is TRBV6-5, the J call TRBJ2-7; the D gene is possibly TRBD2 (5 bases). The CDR3 consists of 13 residues. Germline CDR1 is MNHEY and CDR2 is SVGAGI. V gave up 2 bases and J gave up 6 bases, with 11 bases separating them.

The chain joins TRBV29-1 to TRBJ1-1; D is undetermined. The germline CDR1 and CDR2 sequences are SQVTM and ANQGSEA. V dropped 7 bases and J dropped 1 base, with 10 bases sitting between them. The CDR3 contains 12 residues. This chain's CDR3 is CSAWERNTEAFF. CDR3 bases: TGCAGCGCATGGGAGAGGAACACTGAAGCTTTCTTT.

The CDR3 sequence: CASSLLLQALNTEAFF. The CDR3, as DNA: TGTGCCAGCAGTTTACTCCTACAGGCACTGAACACTGAAGCTTTCTTT. V and J are TRBV6-2 or TRBV6-3 and TRBJ1-1; D may be TRBD1 (5 bases). Germline loops: CDR1 MNHEY, CDR2 SVGEGT. Deletions cut 4 bases from V and 0 bases from J, with 15 bases between. The CDR3 loop spans 16 amino acids.

The J gene is TRBJ2-3, the V gene TRBV19; 7 bases line up with TRBD1. J gave up 7 bases and V 3 bases, and 4 bases lay outside the gene matches. The CDR3 length is 13 residues. CDR1 LNHDA and CDR2 SQIVND come from the germline V gene (reference sequence). The CDR3 loop reads CASSMTGRNTQYF. The DNA for the CDR3 is TGTGCCAGTAGTATGACAGGGAGAAATACGCAGTATTTT.

The chain joins TRBV7-9 to TRBJ2-1; tentatively, D is TRBD2 (6 bases). The CDR3 is 13 amino acids. Trimming left V 1 base short and J 10 bases short, with 11 bases between. The V gene's germline CDR1 is SEHNR and CDR2 FQNEAQ (reference sequence). Here the CDR3 DNA reads TGTGCCAGCAGCTTAGTTGTTCGGGGGGAGCAGTTCTTC. This translates into CASSLVVRGEQFF.

The chain uses TRBV5-1 and TRBJ2-3; D possibly corresponds to TRBD1 (6 bases). Germline CDR1 SGHRS, CDR2 YFSETQ. This CDR3 comprises 15 residues. V lost 0 bases, J lost 0 bases, and 8 bases lay in between. In DNA, the CDR3 is TGCGCCAGCAGCTTGGTGGGGGCTAGCACAGATACGCAGTATTTT. It specifies CASSLVGASTDTQYF.

The chain uses TRBV7-6 and TRBJ2-5; TRBD1 is a possible D gene (5 bases). The CDR3 contains 15 residues. V lost 0 bases and J lost 5, with 13 bases in between. Germline values: CDR1 SGHVS, CDR2 FNYEAQ. The CDR3 loop reads CASSLAATERETQYF. CDR3 DNA sequence: TGTGCCAGCAGCTTAGCTGCGACAGAGCGCGAGACCCAGTACTTC.

This clone appeared once. The V gene is TRBV19, the J gene TRBJ1-1, with 9 bases lining up with TRBD1. This CDR3 region has 16 residues. Germline V gives CDR1 LNHDA, CDR2 SQIVND (reference sequence). The V and J ends lost 5 bases and 1 base, in that order; junction bases with no gene match: 8. CDR3 DNA sequence: TGTGCCAGTAGTCCAGAGGACAGGGGCCGGAACACTGAAGCTTTCTTT. Translation: CASSPEDRGRNTEAFF. Variable domain in full (rest from reference TRBV19 and TRBJ1-1): DGGITQSPKYLFRKEGQNVTLSCEQNLNHDAMYWYRQDPGQGLRLIYYSQIVNDFQKGDIAEGYSVSREKKESFPLTVTSAQKNPTAFYLCASSPEDRGRNTEAFFGQGTRLTVV.

This chain uses TRBV6-1 with TRBJ2-3, with 7 nucleotides matching TRBD2. The CDR3 sequence is 16 residues long. Germline CDR1 and CDR2: MNHNS and SASEGT. J was trimmed by 0 bases and V by 1 base; bases with no gene match: 4. CDR3 loop: CASSEGDSGSTDTQYF. CDR3 in DNA: TGTGCCAGCAGTGAAGGGGATAGCGGGAGCACAGATACGCAGTATTTT.

The chain uses TRBV2 and TRBJ1-5, with a possible D match to TRBD1 (5 bases). CDR3 length equals 13 residues. V gave up 2 bases and J gave up 6 bases, with 8 bases separating them. The germline gives CDR1 SNHLY, CDR2 FYNNEI. The CDR3 nucleotides read TGTGCCAGCAGTGAAAGGCAGGGTCAGCCCCAGCATTTT. Translating gives CASSERQGQPQHF.

The gene calls are TRBV5-4 and TRBJ2-7; 7 bases line up with TRBD2. CDR3 length: 16 residues. CDR1 and CDR2 (germline): SGHNT, YYREEE (reference sequence). J lost 2 bases, V lost 3 bases, and 11 bases had no gene match. The CDR3 protein is CASSSRLSGGPYEQYF. CDR3 nucleotides: TGTGCCAGCAGCTCCAGACTTTCGGGGGGTCCCTACGAGCAGTACTTC.